This T cell receptor (beta chain) was sequenced in a study of neoadjuvant nivolumab and ipilimumab in lung cancer (dated by TCRdb to about 2020). As for the study more broadly: Nivolumab was given at 3 mg/kg intravenously on days 1, 15 and 29, and the combination arm added ipilimumab 1 mg/kg on day 1 only. In the trial, nearly 45 patients with operable NSCLC were treated, of whom about 23 were randomized to nivolumab monotherapy and some 20 to nivolumab plus ipilimumab. Seven patients had matched pretherapy and resected tumor pairs analyzed, with four treated with nivolumab and three with nivolumab plus ipilimumab. For each study arm, the primary endpoint of the trial was the rate of major pathologic response (MPR) in the intention-to-treat population. TCR repertoires were compared between pretherapy (baseline) peripheral blood and tumors resected at surgery after neoadjuvant immune checkpoint blockade.

What this sample's time point label stands for: at surgical resection after neoadjuvant nivolumab +/- ipilimumab. The samples were taken from NEOSTAR, a phase 2 randomized trial in operable NSCLC that tested neoadjuvant nivolumab or nivolumab plus ipilimumab, followed by surgery. Here is what the overall study found, with its caveats: From pretherapy to surgery, tumor T-cell richness and clonality went up in three of three dual-therapy tumors, versus only two of four nivolumab-treated tumors. Greater TCR richness and clonality were observed in resected tumors than in tumor-adjacent uninvolved lung, and increases were observed in more dual-therapy-treated tumors. TCR richness in pretherapy blood showed a positive correlation with richness in tumors resected after neoadjuvant therapy (Spearman R of about 0.82). TCR sequencing was performed in a small number of samples. No significant correlation was found between TCR clonality and pathologic tumor regression, and only one major-pathologic-response sample was available for the clonality analysis.

CDR1 and CDR2 were assigned from the germline V gene as SGHRS and YFSETQ. The CDR3, from cysteine to phenylalanine, totals 16 residues. The entry retains the CDR3 DNA only, 48 bases that are in frame from base 1. Here V drops 0 bases and J drops 4 bases, and the junction holds 6 bases not matched to any gene. The library was prepared using the immunoSEQ multiplex PCR assay. In the source study's methods: Repertoires were summarized in terms of richness and clonality, and significantly expanded and contracted clones between pre- and post-therapy samples were identified. What TCRdb holds here is the immuneACCESS table cut down to in-frame rearrangements. Part of the clones is not present; checked against another copy, under half of the missing clones reflect an unresolved V gene, and the others are unexplained. V and J calls and clone size are copied from that table; D and trimming were computed from the DNA. The sample yields about 29,000 clones; more than 80% were counted once. Approximately 5.1% of the sample lies in the top ten.

The sample holds one count of this clone. It lacks a known antigen. No base quality values were provided; no much bigger clone lies one nucleotide off. The sequence was collected from an adult with non-small cell lung cancer. This chain joins TRBV5-1 to TRBJ1-2, with 10 bases aligning to TRBD1. The material sequenced was tumor tissue, taken after neoadjuvant nivolumab, alone or with ipilimumab, at or shortly before surgery. CDR3 protein: CASSLGQGARGYGYTF. The DNA is TGCGCCAGCAGCTTGGGACAGGGGGCGCGCGGCTATGGCTACACCTTC.